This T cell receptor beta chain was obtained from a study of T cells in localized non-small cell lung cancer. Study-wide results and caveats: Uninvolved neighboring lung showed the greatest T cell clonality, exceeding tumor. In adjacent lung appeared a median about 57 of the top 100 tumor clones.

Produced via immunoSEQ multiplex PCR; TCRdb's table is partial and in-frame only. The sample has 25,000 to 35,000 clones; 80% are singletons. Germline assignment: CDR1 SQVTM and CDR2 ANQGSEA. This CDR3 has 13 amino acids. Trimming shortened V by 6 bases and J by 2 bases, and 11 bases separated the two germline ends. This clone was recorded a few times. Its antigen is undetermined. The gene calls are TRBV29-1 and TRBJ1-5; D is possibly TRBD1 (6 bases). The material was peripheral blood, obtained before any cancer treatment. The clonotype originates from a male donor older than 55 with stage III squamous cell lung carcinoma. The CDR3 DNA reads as TGCAGCGTCCAGGGGTTCGGCAATCAGCCCCAGCATTTT. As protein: CSVQGFGNQPQHF.